The clone carrying this TCR beta chain appeared once. This sample is part of a study of blood T cell repertoires in COVID-19. Overall study: Sites across the United States, Italy and Spain contributed samples from acute and convalescent COVID-19. T cells, B-cell-depleted T cells, or PBMCs supplied cDNA or gDNA.

Clinical history reported by participants formed the basis on which cohorts were assigned. For recovered donors of Cohort 3, there were two negative PCRs, clearance, or symptom resolution. The method was immunoSEQ multiplex PCR; TCRdb's version includes in-frame clones alone and lacks a portion of them. The top ten clones hold 1.5% to 2% of a sample with hundreds of thousands of clones, around 87% of them seen once. CDR3 size: 16 residues. V lost 7 bases to trimming and J lost 6 bases; unmatched junction nucleotides: 15. In germline, CDR1 is LNHDA, CDR2 SQIVND (reference sequence). Source material: PBMCs or T cells enriched from blood (not recorded which). The origin of this receptor is a woman aged 50 to 65 who had recovered from COVID-19. The chain has TRBV19 and TRBJ2-3, with 8 bases lining up with TRBD2. CDR3 protein: CASTLGSAGGHDTQYF. DNA of the CDR3: TGTGCCAGTACCCTGGGGTCGGCGGGAGGACACGATACGCAGTATTTT. The full variable domain, in which reference TRBV19 and TRBJ2-3 provide the parts outside the CDR3, is DGGITQSPKYLFRKEGQNVTLSCEQNLNHDAMYWYRQDPGQGLRLIYYSQIVNDFQKGDIAEGYSVSREKKESFPLTVTSAQKNPTAFYLCASTLGSAGGHDTQYFGPGTRLTVL.